This T cell receptor (beta chain) was recovered during a study of blood T cells in healthy people across ages. Many counts were recorded for this clonotype. Then a second PCR, running roughly 6 to 12 cycles, was carried out with a sample-barcoded 5' primer and a J-beta primer mix. TCRdb redid the calling of the 5' RACE reads with MiXCR, one entry per CDR3 protein. The table records approximately 800,000 distinct CDR3 sequences, 58% of them present only once. V was pared by 5 bases and J by 4 bases, with 10 bases of the junction left unmatched. The CDR3 is 16 amino acids. Germline V gene lookup returns CDR1 SQVTM and CDR2 ANQGSEA.

The receptor was derived from a man aged 30-40 years in good health. J is TRBJ2-1 and V is TRBV29-1, with TRBD2 identical over 11 bases. Sequencing was performed on blood. In DNA form, the CDR3 reads TGCAGCGTTTTGGGACTAGCGGTAAGAGATTACAATGAGCAGTTCTTC. Translating it yields CSVLGLAVRDYNEQFF.